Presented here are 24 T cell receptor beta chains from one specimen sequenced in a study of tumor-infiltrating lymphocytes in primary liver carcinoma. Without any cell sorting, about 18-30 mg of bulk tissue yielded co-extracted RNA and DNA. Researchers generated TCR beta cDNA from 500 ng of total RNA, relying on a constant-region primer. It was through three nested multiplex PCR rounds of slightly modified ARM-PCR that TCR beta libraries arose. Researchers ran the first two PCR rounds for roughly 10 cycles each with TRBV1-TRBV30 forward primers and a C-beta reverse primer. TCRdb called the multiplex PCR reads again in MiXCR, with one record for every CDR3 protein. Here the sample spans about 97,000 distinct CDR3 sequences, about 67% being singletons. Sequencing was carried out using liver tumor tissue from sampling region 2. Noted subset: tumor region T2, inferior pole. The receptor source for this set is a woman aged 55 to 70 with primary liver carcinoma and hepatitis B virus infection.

This chain's CDR3 is CASSVDPGGTYEQYF. CDR3 coding DNA: TGTGCCAGCAGCGTAGACCCGGGAGGGACCTACGAGCAGTACTTC. This chain joins TRBV9 and TRBJ2-7; 8 nucleotides match TRBD2. In germline, CDR1 is SGDLS, CDR2 YYNGEE. The trim removed 0 bases at V and 2 bases at J, leaving 4 bases unmatched. This CDR3 is built from 15 residues.

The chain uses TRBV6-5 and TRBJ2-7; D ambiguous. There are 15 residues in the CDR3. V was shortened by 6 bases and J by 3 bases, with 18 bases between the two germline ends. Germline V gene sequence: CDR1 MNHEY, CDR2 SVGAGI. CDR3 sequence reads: CASSTTAEGYYEQYF. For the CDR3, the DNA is TGTGCCAGCAGCACGACGGCGGAAGGGTACTACGAGCAGTACTTC.

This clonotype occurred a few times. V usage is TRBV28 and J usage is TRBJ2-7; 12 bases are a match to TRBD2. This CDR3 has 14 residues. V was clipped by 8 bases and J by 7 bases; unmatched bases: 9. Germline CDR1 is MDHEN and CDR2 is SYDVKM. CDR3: CASSGLAGSGEQYF. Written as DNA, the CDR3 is TGTGCCAGCTCAGGACTAGCGGGATCGGGAGAGCAGTACTTC.

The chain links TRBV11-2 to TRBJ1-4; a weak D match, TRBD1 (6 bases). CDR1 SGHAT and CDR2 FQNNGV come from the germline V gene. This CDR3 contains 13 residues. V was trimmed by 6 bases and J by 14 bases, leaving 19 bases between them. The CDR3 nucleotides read TGTGCCAGCAGTTACCCGGGGGCTCTGAAGCTGTTTTTT. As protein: CASSYPGALKLFF.

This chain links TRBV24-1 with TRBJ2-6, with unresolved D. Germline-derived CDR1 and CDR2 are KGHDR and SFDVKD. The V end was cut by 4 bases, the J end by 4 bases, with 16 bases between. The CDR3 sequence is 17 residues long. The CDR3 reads CATSERDSRSGANVLTF. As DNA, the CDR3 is TGTGCCACCAGTGAGCGAGACTCTCGCTCAGGGGCCAACGTCCTGACTTTC.

CDR3 DNA: TGTGCCAGCAGCTTTACCTCCGCGGGGGAAATGTGGCAGTTCTTC. Translating gives CASSFTSAGEMWQFF. The rearrangement uses TRBV11-2 and TRBJ2-1, with TRBD2 identical over 7 bases. Germline values: CDR1 SGHAT, CDR2 FQNNGV. The CDR3 length is 15 residues. The V and J ends lost 3 bases and 12 bases, in that order; junction bases with no gene match: 14.

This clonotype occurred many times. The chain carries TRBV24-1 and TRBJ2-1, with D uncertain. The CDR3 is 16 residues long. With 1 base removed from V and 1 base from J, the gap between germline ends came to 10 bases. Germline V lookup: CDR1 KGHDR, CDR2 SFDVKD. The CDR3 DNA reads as TGTGCCACCAGTGATTTCGGCAGAAGTTCCTACAATGAGCAGTTCTTC. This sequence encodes CATSDFGRSSYNEQFF.

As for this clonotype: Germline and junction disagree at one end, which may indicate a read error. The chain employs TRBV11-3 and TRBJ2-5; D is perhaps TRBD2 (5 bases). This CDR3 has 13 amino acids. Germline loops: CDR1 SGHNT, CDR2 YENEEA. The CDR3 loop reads CVSNLDIGEREYF. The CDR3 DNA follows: TGTGTCAGCAACTTAGATATCGGGGAACGCGAATACTTC.

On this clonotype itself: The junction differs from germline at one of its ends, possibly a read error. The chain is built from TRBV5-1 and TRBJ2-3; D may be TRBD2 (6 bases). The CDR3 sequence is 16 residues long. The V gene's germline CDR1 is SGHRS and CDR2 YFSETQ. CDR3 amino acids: CASRGETATSTDTRYF. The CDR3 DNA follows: TGCGCCAGCAGAGGAGAGACAGCCACTAGCACAGATACGCGGTATTTT.

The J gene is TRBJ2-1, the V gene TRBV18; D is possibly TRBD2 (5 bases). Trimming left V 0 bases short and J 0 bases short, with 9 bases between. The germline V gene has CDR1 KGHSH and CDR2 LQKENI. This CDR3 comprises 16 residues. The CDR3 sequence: CASSPPGSGSYNEQFF. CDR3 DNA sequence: TGTGCCAGCTCACCACCCGGCAGCGGCTCCTACAATGAGCAGTTCTTC.

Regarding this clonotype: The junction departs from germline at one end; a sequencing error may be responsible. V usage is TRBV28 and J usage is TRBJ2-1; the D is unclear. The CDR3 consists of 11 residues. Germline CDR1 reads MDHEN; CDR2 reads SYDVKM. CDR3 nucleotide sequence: TGTGCAAGCAGTTTGGTGCACGGGCGGTTCTTC. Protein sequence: CASSLVHGRFF.

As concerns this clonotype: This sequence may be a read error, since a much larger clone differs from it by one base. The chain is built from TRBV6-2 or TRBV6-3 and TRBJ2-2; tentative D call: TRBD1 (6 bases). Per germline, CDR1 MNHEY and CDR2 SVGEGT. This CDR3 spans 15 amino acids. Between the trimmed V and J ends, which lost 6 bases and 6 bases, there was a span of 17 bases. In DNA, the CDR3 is TGTGCCAGCAGAAACAGAGGGGGTGTTGCCGGGGAGCTGTTTTTT. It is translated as CASRNRGGVAGELFF.

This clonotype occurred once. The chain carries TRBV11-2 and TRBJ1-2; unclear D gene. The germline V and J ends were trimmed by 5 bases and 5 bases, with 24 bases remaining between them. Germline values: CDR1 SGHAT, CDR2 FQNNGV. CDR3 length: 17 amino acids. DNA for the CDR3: TGTGCCAGCAGCCCAGTTCGAGGCGCGGGAGGAGGGTATGGCTACACCTTC. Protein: CASSPVRGAGGGYGYTF.

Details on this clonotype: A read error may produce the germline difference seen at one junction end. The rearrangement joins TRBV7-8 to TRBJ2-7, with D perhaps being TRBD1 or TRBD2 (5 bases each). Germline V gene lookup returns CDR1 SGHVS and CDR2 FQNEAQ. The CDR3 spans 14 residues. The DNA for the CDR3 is TGTGCCAGCAGCTTAGAATCAGGGAGCCCCGAGCACTACTTC. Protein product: CASSLESGSPEHYF.

Here the CDR3 reads CASSRISGKPGELFF. The CDR3 region has the DNA TGTGCCAGCAGTCGGATTAGCGGGAAGCCCGGGGAGCTGTTTTTT. The J gene is TRBJ2-2, the V gene TRBV11-2; 8 bases agree with TRBD2. The CDR3 sequence is 15 residues long. J lost 6 bases, V lost 6 bases, and 9 bases had no gene match. The V gene's germline CDR1 is SGHAT and CDR2 FQNNGV.

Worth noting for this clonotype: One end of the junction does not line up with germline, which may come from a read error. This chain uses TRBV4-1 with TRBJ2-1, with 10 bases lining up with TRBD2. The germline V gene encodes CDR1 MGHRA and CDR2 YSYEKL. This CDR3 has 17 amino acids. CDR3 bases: TGCACCAGCAGCCCAGCGACTAGCGGGCCGACTTACAATGAGCAGCTCTTC. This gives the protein CTSSPATSGPTYNEQLF.

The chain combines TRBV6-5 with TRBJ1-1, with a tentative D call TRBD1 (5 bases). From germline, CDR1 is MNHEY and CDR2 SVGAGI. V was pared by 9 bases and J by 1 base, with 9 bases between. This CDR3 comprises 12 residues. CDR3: CASRQRNTEAFF. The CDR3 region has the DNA TGTGCCAGTAGACAGAGGAACACTGAAGCTTTCTTT.

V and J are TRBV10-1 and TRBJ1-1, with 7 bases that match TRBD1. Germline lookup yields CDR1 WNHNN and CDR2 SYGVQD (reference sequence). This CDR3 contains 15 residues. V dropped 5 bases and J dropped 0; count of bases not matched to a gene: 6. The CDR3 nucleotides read TGCGCCAGCAGTAAGCGACAGGGTATGAACACTGAAGCTTTCTTT. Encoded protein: CASSKRQGMNTEAFF.

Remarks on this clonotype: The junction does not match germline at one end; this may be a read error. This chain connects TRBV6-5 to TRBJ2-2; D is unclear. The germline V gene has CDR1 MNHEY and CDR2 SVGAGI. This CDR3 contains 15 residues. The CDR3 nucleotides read TGTGCCAGCAGAAGGGATGGTGTGGGCACCCGGGAGCTGTTTTTT. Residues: CASRRDGVGTRELFF.

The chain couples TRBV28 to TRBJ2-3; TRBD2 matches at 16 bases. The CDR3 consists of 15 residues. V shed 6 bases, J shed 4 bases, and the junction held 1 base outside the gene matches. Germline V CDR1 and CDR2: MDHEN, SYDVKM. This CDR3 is CASRGLAGGSDTQYF. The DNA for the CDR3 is TGTGCCAGCAGGGGACTAGCGGGAGGGTCAGATACGCAGTATTTT.

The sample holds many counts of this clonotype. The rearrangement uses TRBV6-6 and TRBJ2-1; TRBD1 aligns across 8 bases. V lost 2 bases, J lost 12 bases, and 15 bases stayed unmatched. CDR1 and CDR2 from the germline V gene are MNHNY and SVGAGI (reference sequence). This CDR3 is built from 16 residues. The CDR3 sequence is CASSYIQGASIIRQFF. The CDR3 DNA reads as TGTGCCAGCAGTTACATCCAGGGGGCGAGCATAATCAGGCAGTTCTTC.

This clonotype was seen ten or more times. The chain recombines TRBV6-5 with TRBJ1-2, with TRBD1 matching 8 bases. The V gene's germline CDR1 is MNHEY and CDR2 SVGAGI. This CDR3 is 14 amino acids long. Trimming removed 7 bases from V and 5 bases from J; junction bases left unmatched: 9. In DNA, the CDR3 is TGTGCCAGCACTACCGGGACAGGCGTGTATGGCTACACCTTC. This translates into CASTTGTGVYGYTF.

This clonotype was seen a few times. The CDR3 is CVIKRGAEYGYTF. The CDR3 DNA reads TGTGTCATCAAAAGGGGGGCAGAGTATGGCTACACCTTC. The chain combines TRBV28 with TRBJ1-2, with D possibly being TRBD1 (6 bases). The CDR3 runs 13 residues. The germline V gene has CDR1 MDHEN and CDR2 SYDVKM.

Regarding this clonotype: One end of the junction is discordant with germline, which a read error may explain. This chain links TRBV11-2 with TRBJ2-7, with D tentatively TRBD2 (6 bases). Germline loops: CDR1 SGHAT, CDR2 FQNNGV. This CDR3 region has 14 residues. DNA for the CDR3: TGTGTCAGCAGCTTTGCGGGGAGTGTATACGAGCAGTACTTC. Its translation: CVSSFAGSVYEQYF.